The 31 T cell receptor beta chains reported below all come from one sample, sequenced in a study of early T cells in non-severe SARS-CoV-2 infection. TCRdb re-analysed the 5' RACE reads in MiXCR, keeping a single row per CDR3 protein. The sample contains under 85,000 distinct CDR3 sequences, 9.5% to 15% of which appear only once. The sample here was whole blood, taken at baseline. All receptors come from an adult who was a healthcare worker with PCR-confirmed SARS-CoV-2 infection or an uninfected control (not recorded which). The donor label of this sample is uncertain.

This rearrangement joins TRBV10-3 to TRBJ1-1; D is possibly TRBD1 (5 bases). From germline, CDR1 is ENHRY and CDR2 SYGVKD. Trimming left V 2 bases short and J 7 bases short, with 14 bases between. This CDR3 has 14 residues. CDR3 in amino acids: CAISEIPQGGEAFF. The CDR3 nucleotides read TGTGCCATCAGTGAGATCCCTCAGGGTGGTGAAGCTTTCTTT.

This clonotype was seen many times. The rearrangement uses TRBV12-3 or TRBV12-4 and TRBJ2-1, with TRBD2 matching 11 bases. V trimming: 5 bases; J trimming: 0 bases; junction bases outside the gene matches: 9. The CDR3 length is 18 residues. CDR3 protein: CASSRTSGSSASYNEQFF. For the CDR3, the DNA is TGTGCCAGCAGTCGAACTAGCGGGAGTTCCGCCTCCTACAATGAGCAGTTCTTC.

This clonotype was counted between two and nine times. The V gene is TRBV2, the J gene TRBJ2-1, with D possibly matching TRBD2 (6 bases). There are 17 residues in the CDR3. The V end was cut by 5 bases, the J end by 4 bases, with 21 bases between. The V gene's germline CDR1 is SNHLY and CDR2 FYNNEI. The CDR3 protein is CASSHGWYGGTYNEQFF. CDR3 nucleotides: TGTGCCAGCAGTCATGGGTGGTACGGCGGGACTTACAATGAGCAGTTCTTC.

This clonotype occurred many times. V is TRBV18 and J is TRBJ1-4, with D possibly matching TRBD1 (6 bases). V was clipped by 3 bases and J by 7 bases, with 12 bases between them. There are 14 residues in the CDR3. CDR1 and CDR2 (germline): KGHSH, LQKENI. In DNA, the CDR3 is TGTGCCAGCTCACCTCAGGGGTGGAGTGAAAAACTGTTTTTT. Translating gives CASSPQGWSEKLFF.

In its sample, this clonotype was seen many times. CDR3 region: CASSLTGTYGYTF. CDR3 sequence (DNA): TGTGCCAGCAGTTTAACAGGGACCTATGGCTACACCTTC. The V gene is TRBV27, the J gene TRBJ1-2; weak D call: TRBD1 (6 bases). V dropped 2 bases and J dropped 4 bases, with 8 bases sitting between them. Germline CDR1 reads MNHEY; CDR2 reads SMNVEV (reference sequence). The CDR3 consists of 13 residues.

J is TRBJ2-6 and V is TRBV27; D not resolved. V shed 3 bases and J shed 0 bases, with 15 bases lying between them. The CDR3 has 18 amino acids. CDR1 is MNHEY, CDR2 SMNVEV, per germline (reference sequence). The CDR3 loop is CASSFEFSLHSGANVLTF. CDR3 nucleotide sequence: TGTGCCAGCAGTTTTGAATTCAGCCTACACTCTGGGGCCAACGTCCTGACTTTC.

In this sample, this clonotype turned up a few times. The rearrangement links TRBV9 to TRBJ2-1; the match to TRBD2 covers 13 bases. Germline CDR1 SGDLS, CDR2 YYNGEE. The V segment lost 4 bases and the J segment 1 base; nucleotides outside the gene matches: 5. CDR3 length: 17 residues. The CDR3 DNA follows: TGTGCCAGCAGCTTGCGGACTAGCGGGAGTTCCTACAATGAGCAGTTCTTC. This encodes CASSLRTSGSSYNEQFF.

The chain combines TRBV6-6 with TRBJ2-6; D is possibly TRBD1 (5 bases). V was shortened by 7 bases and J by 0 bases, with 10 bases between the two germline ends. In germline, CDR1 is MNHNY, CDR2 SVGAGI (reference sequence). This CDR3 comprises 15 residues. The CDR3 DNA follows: TGTGCCAGCACCAGAGACAGCTCTGGGGCCAACGTCCTGACTTTC. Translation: CASTRDSSGANVLTF.

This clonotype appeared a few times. CDR3 sequence reads: CASRERLGQTNVLTF. The CDR3 nucleotides are TGTGCCAGCAGAGAAAGGCTTGGACAGACCAACGTCCTGACTTTC. The chain carries TRBV6-2 or TRBV6-3 and TRBJ2-6; possibly TRBD1 for D (6 bases). V was cut by 6 bases and J by 8 bases, with 17 bases left in between. Germline lookup yields CDR1 MNHEY and CDR2 SVGEGT. The CDR3 is 15 residues long.

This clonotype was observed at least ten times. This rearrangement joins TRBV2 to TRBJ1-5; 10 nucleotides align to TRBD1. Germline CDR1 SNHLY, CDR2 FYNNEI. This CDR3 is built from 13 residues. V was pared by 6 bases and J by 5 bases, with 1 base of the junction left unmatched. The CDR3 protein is CASRGTGDQPQHF. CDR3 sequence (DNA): TGTGCCAGCAGGGGGACAGGGGATCAGCCCCAGCATTTT. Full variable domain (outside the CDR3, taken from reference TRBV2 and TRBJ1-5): EPEVTQTPSHQVTQMGQEVILRCVPISNHLYFYWYRQILGQKVEFLVSFYNNEISEKSEIFDDQFSVERPDGSNFTLKIRSTKLEDSAMYFCASRGTGDQPQHFGDGTRLSIL.

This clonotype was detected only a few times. CDR3 protein: CASSEVWGGGTEAFF. For the CDR3, the DNA is TGTGCCAGCAGTGAAGTTTGGGGGGGCGGCACTGAAGCTTTCTTT. This rearrangement joins TRBV6-1 to TRBJ1-1, with D perhaps TRBD1 (6 bases). Trimming removed 1 base from V and 4 bases from J, with 13 bases in between. The CDR3 covers 15 residues. Germline CDR1 is MNHNS and CDR2 is SASEGT.

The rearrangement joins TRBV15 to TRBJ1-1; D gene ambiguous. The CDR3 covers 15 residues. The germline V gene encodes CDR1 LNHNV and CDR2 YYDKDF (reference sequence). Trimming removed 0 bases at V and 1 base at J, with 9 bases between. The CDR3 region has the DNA TGTGCCACCAGCAGAGATTTAAAAGAGAACACTGAAGCTTTCTTT. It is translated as CATSRDLKENTEAFF.

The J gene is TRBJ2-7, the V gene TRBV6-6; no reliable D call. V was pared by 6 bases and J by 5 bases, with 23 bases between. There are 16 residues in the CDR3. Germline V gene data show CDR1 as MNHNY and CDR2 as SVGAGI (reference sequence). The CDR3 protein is CASSLRLPGLSHEQYF. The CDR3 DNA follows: TGTGCCAGCAGCCTCAGGCTTCCGGGTTTATCCCACGAGCAGTACTTC.

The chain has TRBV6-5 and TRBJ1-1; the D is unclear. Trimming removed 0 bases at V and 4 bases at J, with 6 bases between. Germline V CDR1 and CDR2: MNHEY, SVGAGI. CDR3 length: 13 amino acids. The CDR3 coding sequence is TGTGCCAGCAGTTACTCACAACGCACTGAAGCTTTCTTT. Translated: CASSYSQRTEAFF.

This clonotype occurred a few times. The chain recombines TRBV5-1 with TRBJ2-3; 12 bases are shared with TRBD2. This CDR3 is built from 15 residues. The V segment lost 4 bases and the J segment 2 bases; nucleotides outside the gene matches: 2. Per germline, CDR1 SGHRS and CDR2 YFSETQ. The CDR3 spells CASSGLAGNTDTQYF. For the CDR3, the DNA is TGCGCCAGCAGCGGACTAGCGGGGAACACAGATACGCAGTATTTT.

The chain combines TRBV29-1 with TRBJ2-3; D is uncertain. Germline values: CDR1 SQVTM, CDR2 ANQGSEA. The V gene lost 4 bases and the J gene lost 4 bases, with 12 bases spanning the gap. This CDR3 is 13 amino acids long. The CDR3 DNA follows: TGCAGCGTTGGGGTCGGCTCTTCAGATACGCAGTATTTT. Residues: CSVGVGSSDTQYF.

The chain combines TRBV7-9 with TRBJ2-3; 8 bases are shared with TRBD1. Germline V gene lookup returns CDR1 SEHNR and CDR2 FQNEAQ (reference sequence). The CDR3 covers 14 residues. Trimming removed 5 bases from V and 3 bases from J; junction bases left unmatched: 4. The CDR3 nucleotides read TGTGCCAGCAGCCTGGACAGGGTGACAGATACGCAGTATTTT. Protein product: CASSLDRVTDTQYF.

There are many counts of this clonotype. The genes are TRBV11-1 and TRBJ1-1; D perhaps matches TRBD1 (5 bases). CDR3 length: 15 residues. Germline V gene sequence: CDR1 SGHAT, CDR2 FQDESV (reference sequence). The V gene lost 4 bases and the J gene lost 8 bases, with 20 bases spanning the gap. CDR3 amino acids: CASSSSPGLRVEAFF. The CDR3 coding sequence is TGTGCCAGCAGCTCCTCCCCGGGACTTCGGGTAGAAGCTTTCTTT.

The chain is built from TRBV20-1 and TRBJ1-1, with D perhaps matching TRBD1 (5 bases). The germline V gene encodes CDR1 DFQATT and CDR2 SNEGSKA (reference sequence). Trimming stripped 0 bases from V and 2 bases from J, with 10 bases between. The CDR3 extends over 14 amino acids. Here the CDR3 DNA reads TGCAGTGCTAGAGATCGAAGGGGCAACACTGAAGCTTTCTTT. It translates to CSARDRRGNTEAFF.

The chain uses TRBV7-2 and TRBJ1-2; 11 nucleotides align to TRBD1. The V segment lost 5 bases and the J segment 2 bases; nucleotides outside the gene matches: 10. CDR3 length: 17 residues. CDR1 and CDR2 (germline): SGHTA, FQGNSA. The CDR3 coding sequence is TGTGCCAGCAGCCTTCGGACAGGGGGCCACTCCAACTATGGCTACACCTTC. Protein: CASSLRTGGHSNYGYTF. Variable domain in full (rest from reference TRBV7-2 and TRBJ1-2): GAGVSQSPSNKVTEKGKDVELRCDPISGHTALYWYRQSLGQGLEFLIYFQGNSAPDKSGLPSDRFSAERTGGSVSTLTIQRTQQEDSAVYLCASSLRTGGHSNYGYTFGSGTRLTVV.

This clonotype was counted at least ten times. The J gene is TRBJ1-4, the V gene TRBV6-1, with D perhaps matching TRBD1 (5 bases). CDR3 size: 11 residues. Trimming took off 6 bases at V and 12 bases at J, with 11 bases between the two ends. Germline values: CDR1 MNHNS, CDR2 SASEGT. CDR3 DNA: TGTGCCAGCAGGGGGGATCGGGAACTGTTTTTT. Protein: CASRGDRELFF.

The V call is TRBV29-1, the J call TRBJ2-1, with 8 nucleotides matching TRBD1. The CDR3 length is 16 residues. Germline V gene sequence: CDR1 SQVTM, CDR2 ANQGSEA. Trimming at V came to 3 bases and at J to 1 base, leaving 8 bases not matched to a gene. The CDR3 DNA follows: TGCAGCGTTGAGCTAGGACAGGGCGGGTCCTACAATGAGCAGTTCTTC. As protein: CSVELGQGGSYNEQFF.

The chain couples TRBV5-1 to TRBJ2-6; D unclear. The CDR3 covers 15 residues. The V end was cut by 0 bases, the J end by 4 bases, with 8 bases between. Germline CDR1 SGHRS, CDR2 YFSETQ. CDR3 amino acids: CASSLDSSGANVLTF. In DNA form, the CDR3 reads TGCGCCAGCAGCTTGGACTCAAGCGGGGCCAACGTCCTGACTTTC.

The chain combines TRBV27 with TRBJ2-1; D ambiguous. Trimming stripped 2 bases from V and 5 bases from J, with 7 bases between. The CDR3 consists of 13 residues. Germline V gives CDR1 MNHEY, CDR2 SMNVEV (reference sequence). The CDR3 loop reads CASSLGLDNEQFF. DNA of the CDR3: TGTGCCAGCAGTTTAGGTCTCGACAATGAGCAGTTCTTC.

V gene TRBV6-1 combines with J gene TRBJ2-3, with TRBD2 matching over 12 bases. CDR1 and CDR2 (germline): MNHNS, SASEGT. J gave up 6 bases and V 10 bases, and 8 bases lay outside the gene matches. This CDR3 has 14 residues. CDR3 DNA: TGTGCCACCCCTCTAGCGGGGGGGCGGGATACGCAGTATTTT. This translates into CATPLAGGRDTQYF.

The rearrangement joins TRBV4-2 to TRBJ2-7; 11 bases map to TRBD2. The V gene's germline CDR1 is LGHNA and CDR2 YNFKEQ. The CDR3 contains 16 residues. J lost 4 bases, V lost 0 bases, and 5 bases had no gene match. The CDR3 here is CASSQDLTSGKYEQYF. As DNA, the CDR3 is TGTGCCAGCAGCCAAGATCTGACTAGCGGGAAGTACGAGCAGTACTTC.

CDR3 bases: TGTGCCAGCAGCCCCCCCCGGGGGAAGAATGAGCAGTTCTTC. Its translation: CASSPPRGKNEQFF. The rearrangement uses TRBV9 and TRBJ2-1, with D perhaps TRBD2 (6 bases). CDR1 and CDR2 from the germline V gene are SGDLS and YYNGEE. CDR3 length: 14 amino acids. V was cut by 4 bases and J by 7 bases, with 15 bases left in between.

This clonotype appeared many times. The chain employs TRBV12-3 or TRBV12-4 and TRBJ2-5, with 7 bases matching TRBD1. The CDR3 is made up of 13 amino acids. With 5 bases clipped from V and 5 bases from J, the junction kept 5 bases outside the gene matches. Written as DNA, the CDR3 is TGTGCCAGCAGTATTACAGGGGCCGAGACCCAGTACTTC. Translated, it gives CASSITGAETQYF.

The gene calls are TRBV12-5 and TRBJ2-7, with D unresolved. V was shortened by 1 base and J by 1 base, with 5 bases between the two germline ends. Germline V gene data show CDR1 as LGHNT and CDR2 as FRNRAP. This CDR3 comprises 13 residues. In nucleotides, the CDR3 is TGTGCTAGTGGTTTGGGGCCGTCCTACGAGCAGTACTTC. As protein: CASGLGPSYEQYF.

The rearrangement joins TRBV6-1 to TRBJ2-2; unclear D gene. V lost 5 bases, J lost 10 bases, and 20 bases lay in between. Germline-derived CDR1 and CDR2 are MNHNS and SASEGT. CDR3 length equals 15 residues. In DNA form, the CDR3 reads TGTGCCAGCAGTAAACCGTTATTTTCCGGATTGGAGCTGTTTTTT. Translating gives CASSKPLFSGLELFF.

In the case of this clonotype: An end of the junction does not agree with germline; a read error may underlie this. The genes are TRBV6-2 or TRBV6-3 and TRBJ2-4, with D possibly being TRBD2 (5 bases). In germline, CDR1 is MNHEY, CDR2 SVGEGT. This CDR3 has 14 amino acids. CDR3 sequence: CASSGELAKSIQYF. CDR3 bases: TGTGCCAGCAGTGGGGAGTTAGCCAAAAGCATTCAGTACTTC.